These 19 T cell receptor beta chains originate from one sample sequenced in a study of response to subunit inactivated influenza vaccine. Each CDR3 protein is one row after TCRdb ran MiXCR on the RT-PCR reads. Of about 520,000 distinct CDR3 sequences detected, 6% to 9% appear once; the ten largest clones hold around 13%. Source: PBMCs from blood, taken about 24 months after vaccination. The receptors were gathered from a man between 45 and 75 years old who received an inactivated influenza vaccine.

The V call is TRBV20-1, the J call TRBJ1-1, with D perhaps TRBD1 (5 bases). The V gene's germline CDR1 is DFQATT and CDR2 SNEGSKA (reference sequence). Trimming removed 3 bases at V and 0 bases at J, with 29 bases between. The CDR3 totals 20 residues. CDR3 sequence reads: CSARSEFLGGTHSMNTEAFF. The CDR3 DNA follows: TGCAGTGCTAGGTCCGAGTTCTTGGGGGGAACCCATTCCATGAACACTGAAGCTTTCTTT.

The V and J genes are TRBV7-3 and TRBJ2-1, with 7 bases aligning to TRBD1. The germline V gene has CDR1 SGHTA and CDR2 FQGTGA. Trimming removed 5 bases from V and 4 bases from J; junction bases left unmatched: 8. CDR3 size: 15 residues. CDR3 bases: TGTGCCAGCAGCCCTACAGGGGCGCGGTACAATGAGCAGTTCTTC. Residues: CASSPTGARYNEQFF.

This clonotype turned up a few times. The rearrangement joins TRBV20-1 to TRBJ2-2; D is perhaps TRBD1 or TRBD2 (5 bases each). Trimming left V 0 bases short and J 7 bases short, with 9 bases between. The CDR3 extends over 13 amino acids. The germline gives CDR1 DFQATT, CDR2 SNEGSKA (reference sequence). In nucleotides, the CDR3 is TGCAGTGCTAGAGAGTGGGGGTTCGGGGAGCTGTTTTTT. Protein: CSAREWGFGELFF.

This clonotype was counted at least ten times. The DNA of the CDR3 is TGTGCCAGCAGCCCCGGCGGAATGGGCAATCAGCCCCAGCATTTT. Amino acid sequence: CASSPGGMGNQPQHF. V and J are TRBV12-3 or TRBV12-4 and TRBJ1-5; D call uncertain. Trimming removed 6 bases from V and 2 bases from J, with 14 bases in between. CDR3 size: 15 residues.

This clonotype occurred many times. The genes are TRBV21-1 and TRBJ1-2. TRBV21-1 is recorded as a pseudogene. This CDR3 is 15 amino acids long. The CDR3 DNA reads as TGTGCCAGCAGCAAAGCATCGGAAGTTAACTATGGCTACACCTTC. It is translated as CASSKASEVNYGYTF.

In this sample, this clonotype turned up many times. This rearrangement joins TRBV25-1 to TRBJ2-7; 7 bases line up with TRBD2. Trimming at V came to 4 bases and at J to 6 bases, leaving 9 bases not matched to a gene. The germline V gene encodes CDR1 MGHDK and CDR2 SYGVNS. The CDR3 sequence is 14 residues long. The CDR3 loop reads CASSGGGPRSEQYF. The DNA for the CDR3 is TGTGCCAGCAGTGGGGGGGGACCCCGCTCCGAGCAGTACTTC.

Ten or more counts support this clonotype. The V gene is TRBV7-8, the J gene TRBJ2-7; maybe TRBD2 (5 bases). Trimming cost V 4 bases and J 0 bases, with 16 bases left between them. Germline V gene lookup returns CDR1 SGHVS and CDR2 FQNEAQ. There are 16 residues in the CDR3. In DNA form, the CDR3 reads TGTGCCAGCAGCTCAACCATACGGGCGGGCTCCTACGAGCAGTACTTC. Translating it yields CASSSTIRAGSYEQYF. Full variable domain (missing parts from reference TRBV7-8 and TRBJ2-7): GAGVSQSPRYKVAKRGQDVALRCDPISGHVSLFWYQQALGQGPEFLTYFQNEAQLDKSGLPSDRFFAERPEGSVSTLKIQRTQQEDSAVYLCASSSTIRAGSYEQYFGPGTRLTVT.

The chain carries TRBV29-1 and TRBJ2-1; 8 bases align to TRBD2. The CDR3 has 13 amino acids. Germline CDR1 is SQVTM and CDR2 is ANQGSEA. The V segment lost 3 bases and the J segment 8 bases; nucleotides outside the gene matches: 6. CDR3 nucleotides: TGCAGCGTTGACCTCCAGCGGGAGTATGAGCAGTTCTTC. It encodes CSVDLQREYEQFF.

This clonotype was observed once. This chain connects TRBV7-6 to TRBJ1-4; D uncertain. Deletions cut 5 bases from V and 3 bases from J, with 13 bases between. CDR3 length: 15 amino acids. Germline V lookup: CDR1 SGHVS, CDR2 FNYEAQ. The CDR3 is CASSQQRTSNEKLFF. The CDR3 DNA reads as TGTGCCAGCAGCCAACAGAGGACCTCTAATGAAAAACTGTTTTTT. The full variable domain, in which reference TRBV7-6 and TRBJ1-4 provide the parts outside the CDR3, is GAGVSQSPRYKVTKRGQDVALRCDPISGHVSLYWYRQALGQGPEFLTYFNYEAQQDKSGLPNDRFSAERPEGSISTLTIQRTEQRDSAMYRCASSQQRTSNEKLFFGSGTQLSVL.

This clonotype has more than one count but fewer than ten. The V gene is TRBV3-1, the J gene TRBJ2-7; D is perhaps TRBD2 (6 bases). The CDR3 runs 16 residues. The V and J ends lost 0 bases and 4 bases respectively, with 16 bases between them. CDR1 LGHDT and CDR2 YNNKEL come from the germline V gene (reference sequence). In DNA form, the CDR3 reads TGTGCCAGCAGCCAAGATGGAGTCGGGGGTCTATACGAGCAGTACTTC. Translation gives CASSQDGVGGLYEQYF.

The chain employs TRBV7-9 and TRBJ2-2, with D possibly matching TRBD2 (6 bases). The CDR3 runs to 17 residues. The ends were cut back, 6 bases at V and 0 bases at J, with 17 bases in the middle. Germline CDR1 reads SEHNR; CDR2 reads FQNEAQ (reference sequence). CDR3 residues: CASRSSVGGANTGELFF. The CDR3 nucleotides read TGTGCCAGCAGGTCCTCGGTTGGAGGGGCGAACACCGGGGAGCTGTTTTTT.

This chain joins TRBV7-9 and TRBJ1-6, with TRBD1 as a possible D gene (5 bases). V was pared by 2 bases and J by 3 bases, with 8 bases between. Germline lookup yields CDR1 SEHNR and CDR2 FQNEAQ (reference sequence). The CDR3 covers 15 residues. CDR3 loop: CASSLKGDYNSPLHF. As DNA, the CDR3 is TGTGCCAGCAGCTTAAAAGGGGACTATAATTCACCCCTCCACTTT.

This clonotype was observed a few times. This rearrangement joins TRBV20-1 to TRBJ2-7; perhaps TRBD2 as D (5 bases). V shed 6 bases and J shed 6 bases, with 27 bases lying between them. Germline-derived CDR1 and CDR2 are DFQATT and SNEGSKA (reference sequence). The CDR3 loop spans 16 amino acids. This CDR3 reads CSARKLEGAYMGEQYF. The CDR3 DNA follows: TGCAGTGCGCGTAAACTAGAGGGAGCGTATATGGGCGAGCAGTACTTC.

The chain has TRBV14 and TRBJ1-1, with 10 bases identical to TRBD1. Germline V CDR1 and CDR2: SGHDN, FVKESK. This CDR3 spans 15 amino acids. The V and J ends lost 2 bases and 9 bases, in that order; junction bases with no gene match: 9. The chain's CDR3 is CASSQSGQGRPQAFF. CDR3 nucleotide sequence: TGTGCCAGCAGCCAATCGGGACAGGGGCGCCCTCAAGCTTTCTTT.

This chain uses TRBV4-3 with TRBJ1-1; no reliable D call. The CDR3 extends over 15 amino acids. V gave up 3 bases and J gave up 4 bases, with 15 bases separating them. Per germline, CDR1 LGHNA and CDR2 YSLEER. The CDR3 reads CASSQAAMGGTEAFF. In DNA, the CDR3 is TGCGCCAGCAGCCAGGCTGCCATGGGAGGCACTGAAGCTTTCTTT.

This clonotype was observed a few times. The chain is built from TRBV12-3 or TRBV12-4 and TRBJ1-2; D gene ambiguous. V lost 6 bases to trimming and J lost 7 bases, with 12 bases between them. The CDR3 has 12 residues. The CDR3: CASSPDRFGYTF. CDR3 sequence (DNA): TGTGCCAGCAGCCCGGACCGCTTTGGCTACACCTTC.

V gene TRBV7-2 combines with J gene TRBJ2-7; D perhaps matches TRBD1 (6 bases). CDR1 is SGHTA, CDR2 FQGNSA, per germline. Trimming removed 1 base from V and 2 bases from J, with 12 bases in between. This CDR3 region has 15 residues. CDR3 bases: TGTGCCAGCAGCTTAGGACAGGCCTTCGCCTACGAGCAGTACTTC. The encoded protein is CASSLGQAFAYEQYF.

This clonotype showed up just a few times. CDR3 sequence reads: CATSRALISGNTIYF. In DNA, the CDR3 is TGTGCCACCAGCAGAGCCCTGATCTCTGGAAACACCATATATTTT. The chain joins TRBV15 to TRBJ1-3; D ambiguous. V lost 1 base and J 0 bases, leaving 7 bases between the germline ends. The CDR3 totals 15 residues. Germline lookup yields CDR1 LNHNV and CDR2 YYDKDF (reference sequence).

This clonotype was found a few times. This chain uses TRBV6-5 with TRBJ2-3; D may be TRBD2 (5 bases). V was clipped by 6 bases and J by 4 bases, with 14 bases between them. Germline CDR1 is MNHEY and CDR2 is SVGAGI. There are 14 residues in the CDR3. The chain's CDR3 is CASSSSAGPDTQYF. The CDR3 coding sequence is TGTGCCAGCAGCTCCTCGGCGGGTCCAGATACGCAGTATTTT.